What follows are 5 T cell receptor beta chains derived from one specimen sequenced in a study of shared clonotypes between healthy human individuals. Sequenced by immunoSEQ multiplex PCR; TCRdb stores in-frame clones only, minus some. The table lists approximately 1.4 million clones, around 98% of them singletons. Source material: naive CD4+ T cells sorted from blood. The subset here: CD45RA+ positively selected. The receptors here all came from a man aged 25-45 years in good health.

The chain employs TRBV19 and TRBJ2-1; TRBD2 is a possible D gene (6 bases). Trimming cost V 5 bases and J 9 bases, with 17 bases left between them. Germline CDR1 reads LNHDA; CDR2 reads SQIVND (reference sequence). The CDR3 consists of 14 residues. CDR3 loop: CASSGRASGSEQFF. The CDR3 DNA is TGTGCCAGTAGTGGCCGGGCCTCCGGGAGTGAGCAGTTCTTC.

This clone was counted a single time. V is TRBV7-9 and J is TRBJ2-7; TRBD1 matches at 8 bases. V was clipped by 5 bases and J by 8 bases; unmatched bases: 5. This CDR3 comprises 12 residues. Germline V CDR1 and CDR2: SEHNR, FQNEAQ (reference sequence). The CDR3 region is CASSGQGAQQYF. In DNA form, the CDR3 reads TGTGCCAGCAGCGGCCAGGGGGCGCAGCAGTACTTC.

The chain links TRBV6-5 to TRBJ1-1, with D possibly matching TRBD1 (5 bases). V was clipped by 0 bases and J by 2 bases, with 10 bases between them. The CDR3 is 15 residues long. Per germline, CDR1 MNHEY and CDR2 SVGAGI. CDR3: CASSYSQGINTEAFF. Here the CDR3 DNA reads TGTGCCAGCAGTTACTCCCAGGGAATAAACACTGAAGCTTTCTTT.

In DNA form, the CDR3 reads TGCGCCAGCAGCTTTGACACGGATTACGAGCAGTACTTC. It translates to CASSFDTDYEQYF. The chain combines TRBV5-1 with TRBJ2-7; D gene uncertain. This CDR3 region has 13 residues. CDR1 SGHRS and CDR2 YFSETQ come from the germline V gene. Between the trimmed V and J ends, which lost 2 bases and 4 bases, there was a span of 10 bases.

The V gene is TRBV4-3, the J gene TRBJ1-5; D might be TRBD1 (6 bases). Germline CDR1 and CDR2: LGHNA and YSLEER. Deletions cut 0 bases from V and 7 bases from J, with 16 bases between. The CDR3 has 16 residues. The CDR3 region has the DNA TGCGCCAGCAGCCAAGATATCGGGGGGCTGGGGCAGCCCCAGCATTTT. Its protein is CASSQDIGGLGQPQHF.